One and the same sample provided the 5 T cell receptor beta chains below, sequenced in a study of T cell clonotyping in hematopoietic cell transplantation. The method was immunoSEQ multiplex PCR; TCRdb's version includes in-frame clones alone and lacks a portion of them. This sample yields under 20,000 clones, of which around 77% are seen a single time; 15% to 20% belongs to the top ten. Stated time point: recipient sample about 28 days before transplant, after cytoreduction. The sequencing used peripheral blood mononuclear cells, collected before stem cell transplant. These receptors all come from a man aged 55-75 years with acute myeloid leukemia. Some clones in this sample may be carry-over from other donors' samples.

V is TRBV6-6 and J is TRBJ2-7; 9 bases map to TRBD1. Germline values: CDR1 MNHNY, CDR2 SVGAGI (reference sequence). CDR3 length: 15 amino acids. After removal of 0 bases from V and 4 bases from J, the junction contained 4 bases not matched to a gene. The DNA for the CDR3 is TGTGCCAGCAGTTACTCGGACAGGGGAACATACGAGCAGTACTTC. The encoded protein is CASSYSDRGTYEQYF.

The chain carries TRBV7-2 and TRBJ2-2, with TRBD1 matching 8 bases. Germline V CDR1 and CDR2: SGHTA, FQGNSA. The V segment lost 3 bases and the J segment 7 bases; nucleotides outside the gene matches: 10. The CDR3 runs 16 residues. This CDR3 reads CASSFAGQGTIGELFF. The CDR3 DNA follows: TGTGCCAGCAGCTTTGCAGGACAGGGTACAATCGGGGAGCTGTTTTTT.

This chain connects TRBV29-1 to TRBJ2-2, with 9 bases fitting TRBD1. The V gene's germline CDR1 is SQVTM and CDR2 ANQGSEA. This CDR3 spans 14 amino acids. Unmatched junction bases numbered 4, after V lost 4 bases and J lost 4 bases. CDR3 DNA sequence: TGCAGCGTTGTGGACAGGGGAAGCACCGGGGAGCTGTTTTTT. It translates to CSVVDRGSTGELFF.

This clone was seen only a few times. V and J are TRBV19 and TRBJ1-2; tentative D call: TRBD1 (5 bases). CDR1 is LNHDA, CDR2 SQIVND, per germline (reference sequence). The CDR3 runs to 14 residues. Trimming took 7 bases from V and 3 from J, leaving 15 bases between them. The CDR3 DNA is TGTGCCAGTACAAACCGGGGGACCTACTATGGCTACACCTTC. Protein product: CASTNRGTYYGYTF.

V usage is TRBV2 and J usage is TRBJ2-3, with 7 bases identical to TRBD2. With V trimmed by 9 bases and J by 2 bases, 8 bases remained unmatched. This CDR3 comprises 14 residues. The germline gives CDR1 SNHLY, CDR2 FYNNEI. In nucleotides, the CDR3 is TGTGCCAGAGAAGCGGGACGATTCACAGATACGCAGTATTTT. It translates to CAREAGRFTDTQYF.